Listed here is a single TCR beta chain. For each CDR3 protein, TCRdb gives one entry from its re-call of the 5' RACE reads, without DNA. The sample table sets out some 150,000 distinct CDR3 sequences. The data stem from a study of T cells expressing NK-cell markers. The wider study: HCMV seropositivity characterized seven of the eight sequenced donors, and seronegativity one.

The specimen sequenced was blood T cells: a sorted CD56 or NKG2C T cell subset, CD4+ or CD8+ T cells, or bulk PBMC T cells (not recorded which). This sequence was found in a woman aged 45-59 years in good health.

This CDR3 reads CASSLARTAPAQYF. The rearrangement joins TRBV7-9 to TRBJ2-3; TCRdb reports TRBD1, a call that lacks DNA to check it against. This CDR3 region has 14 residues. Germline V gives CDR1 SEHNR, CDR2 FQNEAQ (reference sequence).